These 30 T cell receptor beta chains share one sample of origin, sequenced in a study of blood T cell repertoires in COVID-19. Some clones are missing from TCRdb's copy, which holds only in-frame ones; the method was immunoSEQ multiplex PCR. The data show more than 75,000 clones, approximately 89% seen once. Sequences were obtained from peripheral blood. The receptor source for this set is a man aged 45-65 years with acute or convalescent COVID-19.

The CDR3 sequence is CASSKGQGSILFF. The CDR3 bases are TGTGCCAGCAGCAAGGGACAGGGGTCTATACTGTTTTTT. The rearrangement uses TRBV3-1 (or the pseudogene TRBV3-2) and TRBJ1-4; 10 bases match TRBD1. V shed 5 bases, J shed 13 bases, and the junction held 7 bases outside the gene matches. This CDR3 has 13 amino acids. Germline V gene sequence: CDR1 LGHDT, CDR2 YNNKEL (reference sequence).

V is TRBV7-2 and J is TRBJ1-4, with 8 bases that match TRBD1. The CDR3 is 14 residues long. Trimming took 5 bases from V and 5 from J; bases not matched to a gene: 4. CDR1 SGHTA and CDR2 FQGNSA come from the germline V gene. The CDR3 spells CASSRQGRNEKLFF. In DNA form, the CDR3 reads TGTGCCAGCAGCAGACAGGGGAGGAATGAAAAACTGTTTTTT.

The rearrangement joins TRBV5-4 to TRBJ1-1; 8 positions agree with TRBD1. Germline V gene sequence: CDR1 SGHNT, CDR2 YYREEE (reference sequence). This CDR3 spans 15 amino acids. The V and J ends lost 4 bases and 3 bases, in that order; junction bases with no gene match: 8. The CDR3 protein is CASSPTGGSDTEAFF. DNA of the CDR3: TGTGCCAGCAGCCCTACAGGGGGGTCGGACACTGAAGCTTTCTTT.

This chain links TRBV15 with TRBJ1-2; 9 bases map to TRBD1. This CDR3 is 16 amino acids long. V lost 5 bases and J lost 5; bases outside the gene matches: 12. Germline CDR1 reads LNHNV; CDR2 reads YYDKDF (reference sequence). The CDR3 DNA reads as TGTGCCACCAGCCGACGAACAGGGGGCGGGTTGTATGGCTACACCTTC. Amino acids: CATSRRTGGGLYGYTF.

This clone was counted a few times. This rearrangement joins TRBV9 to TRBJ2-1; no reliable D call. CDR3 length equals 15 residues. V lost 2 bases, J lost 4 bases, and 13 bases lay in between. In germline, CDR1 is SGDLS, CDR2 YYNGEE. CDR3 amino acids: CASSVETDLYNEQFF. The CDR3 region has the DNA TGTGCCAGCAGCGTTGAGACTGACCTATACAATGAGCAGTTCTTC.

The CDR3: CASSQGLAGYYNEQFF. The CDR3 bases are TGTGCCAGCAGCCAAGGCCTAGCGGGATACTACAATGAGCAGTTCTTC. The rearrangement links TRBV3-1 (or the pseudogene TRBV3-2) to TRBJ2-1; 9 bases line up with TRBD2. Germline CDR1 LGHDT, CDR2 YNNKEL (reference sequence). J was trimmed by 3 bases and V by 1 base; bases with no gene match: 4. The CDR3 extends over 16 amino acids.

Here the CDR3 DNA reads TGCGCCAGCAGCCCCGGACTAGTAATGGATGAGCAGTTCTTC. It codes for CASSPGLVMDEQFF. The rearrangement uses TRBV5-1 and TRBJ2-1; 7 bases match TRBD2. From germline, CDR1 is SGHRS and CDR2 YFSETQ. The CDR3 length is 14 residues. The junction had 9 bases not matched to a gene; V was cut back by 4 bases and J by 8 bases.

This clone appeared once. The rearrangement uses TRBV5-1 and TRBJ2-3; possibly TRBD2 for D (6 bases). The V gene lost 4 bases and the J gene lost 3 bases, with 15 bases spanning the gap. The CDR3 contains 15 residues. Germline V gene lookup returns CDR1 SGHRS and CDR2 YFSETQ. The CDR3 is CASSLGLRETDTQYF. The CDR3 region has the DNA TGCGCCAGCAGCCTCGGACTACGGGAAACAGATACGCAGTATTTT.

V and J are TRBV5-1 and TRBJ2-5; 15 bases line up with TRBD2. Per the germline V gene, CDR1 is SGHRS and CDR2 is YFSETQ. CDR3 length equals 16 residues. V gave up 5 bases and J gave up 1 base; unmatched junction bases: 3. CDR3 bases: TGCGCCAGCAGTCTGGGACTAGCGGGGGGCCAAGAGACCCAGTACTTC. As protein: CASSLGLAGGQETQYF.

The V call is TRBV5-1, the J call TRBJ1-4; the match to TRBD1 covers 8 bases. V trimming: 0 bases; J trimming: 4 bases; junction bases outside the gene matches: 2. The germline gives CDR1 SGHRS, CDR2 YFSETQ. The CDR3 contains 15 residues. This CDR3 reads CASSLGGQGNEKLFF. The CDR3 DNA reads as TGCGCCAGCAGCTTGGGCGGACAGGGTAATGAAAAACTGTTTTTT. Full variable domain (remainder filled in from reference TRBV5-1 and TRBJ1-4): KAGVTQTPRYLIKTRGQQVTLSCSPISGHRSVSWYQQTPGQGLQFLFEYFSETQRNKGNFPGRFSGRQFSNSRSEMNVSTLELGDSALYLCASSLGGQGNEKLFFGSGTQLSVL.

The chain has TRBV19 and TRBJ2-5; 7 nucleotides line up with TRBD2. The germline CDR1 and CDR2 sequences are LNHDA and SQIVND (reference sequence). The CDR3 runs 16 residues. Trimming removed 4 bases from V and 4 bases from J; junction bases left unmatched: 12. Here the CDR3 DNA reads TGTGCCAGTAGTAGGAGTCTAGCGGAGCTTACAGAGACCCAGTACTTC. It yields the protein CASSRSLAELTETQYF.

This clone appeared once. For the CDR3, the DNA is TGCGCCAGCAGCCAAGGGACAGGGGAAGTTCTTGGCTACACCTTC. Translation: CASSQGTGEVLGYTF. J is TRBJ1-2 and V is TRBV4-3, with 9 bases fitting TRBD1. The CDR3 runs to 15 residues. The germline gives CDR1 LGHNA, CDR2 YSLEER. J gave up 7 bases and V 1 base, and 7 bases lay outside the gene matches.

A few counts support this clone. The rearrangement links TRBV7-6 to TRBJ2-1; 9 nucleotides line up with TRBD2. From germline, CDR1 is SGHVS and CDR2 FNYEAQ. This CDR3 has 17 residues. Trimming removed 4 bases from V and 1 base from J; junction bases left unmatched: 8. CDR3 region: CASSSQTSGLSYNEQFF. The CDR3 DNA is TGTGCCAGCAGCTCTCAAACTAGCGGGTTGTCCTACAATGAGCAGTTCTTC.

The rearrangement links TRBV7-9 to TRBJ1-6, with D tentatively TRBD1 (5 bases). CDR1 is SEHNR and CDR2 is FQNEAQ in the germline V gene (reference sequence). V shed 1 base and J shed 9 bases, with 13 bases lying between them. This CDR3 contains 15 residues. The DNA for the CDR3 is TGTGCCAGCAGCTTAGTCGCAGGGATATCTTCACCCCTCCACTTT. Amino acid sequence: CASSLVAGISSPLHF.

J is TRBJ2-1 and V is TRBV11-3, with a tentative D call TRBD1 (5 bases). The ends were cut back, 3 bases at V and 8 bases at J, with 11 bases in the middle. CDR3 size: 13 residues. Germline assignment: CDR1 SGHNT and CDR2 YENEEA. CDR3 sequence: CASSLGQGYEQFF. The CDR3 nucleotides read TGTGCCAGCAGCTTGGGGCAGGGCTATGAGCAGTTCTTC.

The count of this clone is one. The V gene is TRBV29-1, the J gene TRBJ2-1; 11 bases agree with TRBD2. From germline, CDR1 is SQVTM and CDR2 ANQGSEA. Trimming at V came to 7 bases and at J to 12 bases, leaving 14 bases not matched to a gene. CDR3 length: 14 amino acids. The CDR3 nucleotides read TGCAGCGCTGAGGGACTAGCGGAAAGTCTAGGGCAGTTCTTC. Encoded protein: CSAEGLAESLGQFF.

This clone was picked up one time. The V and J genes are TRBV6-1 and TRBJ2-5; D perhaps matches TRBD2 (5 bases). Trimming pared 2 bases from V and 5 bases from J, leaving 12 bases between. The CDR3 totals 14 residues. Germline values: CDR1 MNHNS, CDR2 SASEGT. The CDR3 coding sequence is TGTGCCAGCAGTGAAAATGAGGGTTGGGAGACCCAGTACTTC. This gives the protein CASSENEGWETQYF.

This chain uses TRBV7-9 with TRBJ1-2, with TRBD1 as a possible D gene (6 bases). V lost 0 bases, J lost 6 bases, and 11 bases lay in between. The CDR3 length is 14 residues. Germline V gene sequence: CDR1 SEHNR, CDR2 FQNEAQ (reference sequence). The CDR3 reads CASSLASRDNGYTF. CDR3 nucleotide sequence: TGTGCCAGCAGCTTAGCGAGTAGGGACAATGGCTACACCTTC.

The V and J genes are TRBV5-1 and TRBJ1-2; tentatively, D is TRBD1 (6 bases). Trimming took off 3 bases at V and 8 bases at J, with 20 bases between the two ends. Germline assignment: CDR1 SGHRS and CDR2 YFSETQ. This CDR3 is 15 amino acids long. This chain's CDR3 is CASSSTGSSDYGYTF. The CDR3 DNA reads as TGCGCCAGCAGCTCAACAGGGAGCAGTGATTACGGCTACACCTTC.

The genes are TRBV2 and TRBJ1-4, with 9 bases matching TRBD1. The CDR3 is made up of 15 amino acids. Germline V gene data show CDR1 as SNHLY and CDR2 as FYNNEI. With 6 bases clipped from V and 8 bases from J, the junction kept 10 bases outside the gene matches. In DNA, the CDR3 is TGTGCCAGCAGCCTCCCGGGACAGGGAGGGGAAAAACTGTTTTTT. Translation gives CASSLPGQGGEKLFF.

This chain joins TRBV21-1 and TRBJ2-2; the DNA was not used to check the table's D call, TRBD2. TRBV21-1 is noted as a pseudogene. CDR3 size: 12 residues. CDR3 region: CASSKVTGELFF. The DNA of the CDR3 is TGTGCCAGCAGCAAAGTAACCGGGGAGCTGTTTTTT.

This chain links TRBV2 with TRBJ1-2, with 10 bases that match TRBD1. Germline V gene lookup returns CDR1 SNHLY and CDR2 FYNNEI. Unmatched junction bases numbered 1, after V lost 3 bases and J lost 3 bases. The CDR3 extends over 14 amino acids. The CDR3 region is CASSETGGHYGYTF. CDR3 in DNA: TGTGCCAGCAGTGAGACAGGGGGCCACTATGGCTACACCTTC.

This clone has just one count. CDR3: CASSQAQMNTEAFF. CDR3 DNA sequence: TGCGCCAGCAGCCAAGCCCAAATGAACACTGAAGCTTTCTTT. The chain combines TRBV4-1 with TRBJ1-1; D gene ambiguous. This CDR3 is 14 amino acids long. V gave up 1 base and J gave up 0 bases, with 6 bases separating them. Germline CDR1 reads MGHRA; CDR2 reads YSYEKL.

The genes are TRBV5-1 and TRBJ1-3, with D uncertain. Germline V gene lookup returns CDR1 SGHRS and CDR2 YFSETQ. V lost 1 base, J lost 1 base, and 9 bases lay in between. The CDR3 is made up of 15 amino acids. The CDR3 nucleotides are TGCGCCAGCAGCTTGAACTCGTATTCTGGAAACACCATATATTTT. Amino acid sequence: CASSLNSYSGNTIYF.

The J gene is TRBJ2-2, the V gene TRBV25-1, with TRBD1 matching 8 bases. This CDR3 contains 12 residues. V gave up 6 bases and J gave up 7 bases; unmatched junction bases: 1. Germline V gives CDR1 MGHDK, CDR2 SYGVNS. The CDR3 DNA reads as TGTGCCAGCAGAGGACAGGGCGGGGAGCTGTTTTTT. Protein product: CASRGQGGELFF.

This clone turned up a few times. V is TRBV29-1 and J is TRBJ1-3; maybe TRBD1 (5 bases). V dropped 7 bases and J dropped 2 bases, with 12 bases sitting between them. CDR1 and CDR2 from the germline V gene are SQVTM and ANQGSEA. The CDR3 has 13 residues. The CDR3 spells CSARQFAGNTIYF. The CDR3 DNA reads TGCAGCGCTCGACAGTTCGCTGGAAACACCATATATTTT.

The chain employs TRBV15 and TRBJ1-2, with unresolved D. Germline assignment: CDR1 LNHNV and CDR2 YYDKDF (reference sequence). The CDR3 extends over 12 amino acids. Deletions cut 5 bases from V and 2 bases from J, with 6 bases between. For the CDR3, the DNA is TGTGCCACCAGCCAAGCCAACTATGGCTACACCTTC. It encodes CATSQANYGYTF.

V gene TRBV5-4 combines with J gene TRBJ2-7; 9 bases match TRBD2. V was clipped by 0 bases and J by 5 bases; unmatched bases: 3. CDR1 and CDR2 (germline): SGHNT, YYREEE (reference sequence). The CDR3 consists of 14 residues. Here the CDR3 DNA reads TGTGCCAGCAGCTTGGGACTAGCGGTTGACGAGCAGTACTTC. Translating it yields CASSLGLAVDEQYF. The full variable domain, its missing parts supplied by reference TRBV5-4 and TRBJ2-7, is ETGVTQSPTHLIKTRGQQVTLRCSSQSGHNTVSWYQQALGQGPQFIFQYYREEENGRGNFPPRFSGLQFPNYSSELNVNALELDDSALYLCASSLGLAVDEQYFGPGTRLTVT.

The chain is built from TRBV28 and TRBJ1-1; 8 nucleotides align to TRBD1. This CDR3 has 15 amino acids. V was pared by 5 bases and J by 3 bases, with 8 bases of the junction left unmatched. From germline, CDR1 is MDHEN and CDR2 SYDVKM. This CDR3 is CASSGDRGGDTEAFF. In DNA form, the CDR3 reads TGTGCCAGCAGTGGCGACAGGGGTGGGGACACTGAAGCTTTCTTT.

The chain recombines TRBV6-1 with TRBJ2-3; D ambiguous. The germline CDR1 and CDR2 sequences are MNHNS and SASEGT. CDR3 length equals 12 residues. Deletions cut 1 base from V and 9 bases from J, with 8 bases between. CDR3 nucleotides: TGTGCCAGCAGTGAAGTGTCCGGGACGCAGTATTTT. It encodes CASSEVSGTQYF.